The rows below give T cell receptor beta chains drawn from one sample of a study of cytomegalovirus exposure and HLA in healthy donors. Assay: immunoSEQ multiplex PCR; the TCRdb copy retains only in-frame clones and omits some. In the table there are fewer than 100,000 clones, about 77% of which are singletons. Sequenced: PBMCs. These receptor sequences come from a male donor in good health and CMV-seropositive. CDR3s include the opening cysteine and the closing phenylalanine or tryptophan. D genes are given only for firm matches. A clone size is listed for some rows: how often the clone was seen (once, few, many), or a class if it is expanded.

size	V	J	D	DNA	CDR3
NA	TRBV18	TRBJ1-2	NA	TGTGCCAGCTCACCACTCCGAGTCTCCCCTGAGGGCTACACCTTC	CASSPLRVSPEGYTF
NA	TRBV28	TRBJ1-2	NA	TGTGCCAGCAGTACTCAGGGCGTCAACTATGGCTACACCTTC	CASSTQGVNYGYTF
few	TRBV10-1	TRBJ2-1	NA	TGCGCCCCTTCAGGTAAAAACAATGAGCAGTTCTTC	CAPSGKNNEQFF
NA	TRBV2	TRBJ1-4	TRBD1	TGTGCCAGCAGCAAAGCGGGACAGGGGGTGGAAAAACTGTTTTTT	CASSKAGQGVEKLFF
NA	TRBV6-6	TRBJ2-3	TRBD2	TGTGCCAGCATCTGGGACGCAGCGGGAGGCACAGATACGCAGTATTTT	CASIWDAAGGTDTQYF
NA	TRBV30	TRBJ2-3	TRBD2	TGTGCCGGGGACATTCTCCTGGGCCAACTAGCGGGAGGAGATACGCAGTATTTT	CAGDILLGQLAGGDTQYF
NA	TRBV15	TRBJ1-4	TRBD1	TGTGCCACCAAGAGGGACAGGGCAACTAATGAAAAACTGTTTTTT	CATKRDRATNEKLFF
NA	TRBV7-8	TRBJ2-7	TRBD1	TGTGCCAGCAGTCAGGACAGGGCGTCCTCCTACGAGCAGTACTTC	CASSQDRASSYEQYF
NA	TRBV2	TRBJ1-1	NA	TGTGCCAGCAGTGACGGTGGGGCAGGGAAAAACACTGAAGCTTTCTTT	CASSDGGAGKNTEAFF
NA	TRBV6-5	TRBJ1-1	NA	TGTGCCAGCAGTTACAGGGGTTTGAACACTGAAGCTTTCTTT	CASSYRGLNTEAFF
once	TRBV6-5	TRBJ1-3	TRBD1	TGTGCCAGCAGTCAAAACGACAGGGTATTGGACACCATATATTTT	CASSQNDRVLDTIYF
NA	TRBV28	TRBJ1-2	NA	TGTGCCAGCAGTTTGCCGGGTCAGGGACTTTACGGCTACACCTTC	CASSLPGQGLYGYTF
NA	TRBV19	TRBJ2-7	TRBD2	TGTGCCAGTAGTATCTGGCTAGCGGCCTCCTACGAGCAGTACTTC	CASSIWLAASYEQYF
NA	TRBV15	TRBJ2-7	NA	TGTGCCACCAGCAGAGATCGGACAGCGGTCTACGAGCAGTACTTC	CATSRDRTAVYEQYF
NA	TRBV7-8	TRBJ1-3	NA	TGTGCCAGCAGCTTAGCCGCGGATTTCTCTGGAAACACCATATATTTT	CASSLAADFSGNTIYF
NA	TRBV4-3	TRBJ1-1	NA	TGCGCCAGCAGCCTCCTTGGAGGCAAACCTGGGACTGAAGCTTTCTTT	CASSLLGGKPGTEAFF
NA	TRBV27	TRBJ2-7	NA	TGTGCCAGCAGTTTCCTGACTAGTTCCTACGAGCAGTACTTC	CASSFLTSSYEQYF
NA	TRBV6-1	TRBJ1-5	NA	TGTGCCAGCAACCTCAACAGGGATAGCAATCAGCCCCAGCATTTT	CASNLNRDSNQPQHF
few	TRBV7-9	TRBJ2-1	NA	TGTGCCAGCAGCATACCCAAGAGTGGTGAGCAGTTCTTC	CASSIPKSGEQFF
few	TRBV4-1	TRBJ1-2	NA	TGCGCCAGCAGCCAGATTGTCAGGGAATTTGATGGCTACACCTTC	CASSQIVREFDGYTF
NA	TRBV9	TRBJ2-1	TRBD1	TGTGCCAGCAGCTCAACCGCAGGGGGTCGGTTTTCAGGTTACAATGAGCAGTTCTTC	CASSSTAGGRFSGYNEQFF
once	TRBV27	TRBJ2-4	TRBD2	TGTGCCAGCAGTTCTAGCGGGAGGGGCATTCAGTACTTC	CASSSSGRGIQYF
NA	TRBV19	TRBJ2-7	NA	TGTGCCAGTAGTTACGGGGTTGGCGAGCAGTACTTC	CASSYGVGEQYF
NA	TRBV2	TRBJ2-3	TRBD2	TGTGCCAGCAGTCCTTCGGTACGACTAGCGGGAAGAAACACAGATACGCAGTATTTT	CASSPSVRLAGRNTDTQYF
few	TRBV18	TRBJ2-3	TRBD1	TGTGCCAGCTCGCCGACAGGGGACCTCACAGATACGCAGTATTTT	CASSPTGDLTDTQYF
NA	TRBV25-1	TRBJ2-4	TRBD2	TGTGCCAGCAGTGAACTAGCGGGAGGTGCGTACTTC	CASSELAGGAYF
NA	TRBV18	TRBJ2-2	NA	TGTGCCAGCTCACCATACGTGGAGGGCGAAGGGGAGCTGTTTTTT	CASSPYVEGEGELFF
NA	TRBV5-1	TRBJ2-6	TRBD1	TGCGCCAGCAGCTTGGCCTGGGGACAGGGAGGGTCTGGGGCCAACGTCCTGACTTTC	CASSLAWGQGGSGANVLTF